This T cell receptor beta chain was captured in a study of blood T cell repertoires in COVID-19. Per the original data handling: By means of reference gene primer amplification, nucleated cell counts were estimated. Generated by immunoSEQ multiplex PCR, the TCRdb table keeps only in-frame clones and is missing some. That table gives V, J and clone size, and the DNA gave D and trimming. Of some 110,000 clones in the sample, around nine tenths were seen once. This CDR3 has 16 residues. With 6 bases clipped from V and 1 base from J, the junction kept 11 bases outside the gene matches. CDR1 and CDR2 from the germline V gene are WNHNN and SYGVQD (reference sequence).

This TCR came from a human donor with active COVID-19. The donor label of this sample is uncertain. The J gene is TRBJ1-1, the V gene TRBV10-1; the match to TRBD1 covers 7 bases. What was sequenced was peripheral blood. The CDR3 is CASSAEPGQTNTEAFF. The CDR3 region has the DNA TGCGCCAGCAGCGCGGAGCCGGGACAGACGAACACTGAAGCTTTCTTT.